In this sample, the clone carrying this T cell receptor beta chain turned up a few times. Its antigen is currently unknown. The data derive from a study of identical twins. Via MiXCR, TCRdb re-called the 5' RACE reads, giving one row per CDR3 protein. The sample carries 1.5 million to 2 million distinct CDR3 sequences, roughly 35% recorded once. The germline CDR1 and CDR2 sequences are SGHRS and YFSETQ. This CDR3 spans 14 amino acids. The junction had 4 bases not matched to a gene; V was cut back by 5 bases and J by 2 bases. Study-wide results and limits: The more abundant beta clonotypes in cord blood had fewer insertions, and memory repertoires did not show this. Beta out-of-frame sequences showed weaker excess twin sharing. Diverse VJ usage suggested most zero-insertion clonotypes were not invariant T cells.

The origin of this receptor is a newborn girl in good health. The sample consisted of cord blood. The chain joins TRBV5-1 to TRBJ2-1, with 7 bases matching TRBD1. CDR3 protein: CASSRDSTYNEQFF. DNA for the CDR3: TGCGCCAGCAGTCGGGACAGTACCTACAATGAGCAGTTCTTC.